One sample yielded the 21 T cell receptor beta chains listed below, sequenced in a study of blood T cells in healthy people across ages. The authors ran a second PCR of 7 to 11 cycles using a sample-barcoded 5' primer and a J-beta primer mix. A single record per CDR3 protein comes from TCRdb applying MiXCR to the 5' RACE reads. Of approximately 760,000 distinct CDR3 sequences in the sample, approximately 25% were seen once. These data were also filed under a second study, of T cells of mothers and their children.

The sample was blood. These receptor sequences come from a boy aged 5-17 years in good health.

This clonotype was detected only a few times. The V call is TRBV20-1, the J call TRBJ2-7; D is unresolved. Trimming removed 3 bases at V and 3 bases at J, with 9 bases between. Germline CDR1 reads DFQATT; CDR2 reads SNEGSKA (reference sequence). The CDR3 loop spans 12 amino acids. CDR3 sequence: CSARGWSYEQYF. CDR3 nucleotide sequence: TGCAGTGCTAGGGGTTGGAGCTACGAGCAGTACTTC.

This clonotype was recorded a few times. This chain uses TRBV14 with TRBJ1-1; D is unresolved. Germline CDR1 SGHDN, CDR2 FVKESK. The CDR3 is 16 amino acids. V lost 1 base and J lost 0, with 12 bases in between. CDR3 coding DNA: TGTGCCAGCAGCCAAGCGAGCATCCTGATGAACACTGAAGCTTTCTTT. Its protein product is CASSQASILMNTEAFF.

The chain joins TRBV5-6 to TRBJ2-5; 7 bases fit TRBD2. Gene TRBJ2-1 matches the end of the DNA better, so the J call may be wrong. This CDR3 region has 14 residues. Germline assignment: CDR1 SGHDT and CDR2 YYEEEE. CDR3 loop: CASSFWREMGEQFF. In nucleotides, the CDR3 is TGTGCCAGCAGCTTTTGGCGGGAGATGGGTGAGCAGTTCTTC.

This clonotype came up a few times. The genes are TRBV9 and TRBJ2-7, with 11 bases identical to TRBD2. The CDR3 runs 15 residues. Unmatched junction bases numbered 4, after V lost 3 bases and J lost 2 bases. From germline, CDR1 is SGDLS and CDR2 YYNGEE. The CDR3 sequence is CASSAGLAATYEQYF. The CDR3 DNA reads TGTGCCAGCAGCGCGGGACTAGCGGCTACCTACGAGCAGTACTTC.

V is TRBV12-3 or TRBV12-4 and J is TRBJ1-1, with D uncertain. V was clipped by 5 bases and J by 1 base, with 17 bases between them. CDR3 length equals 16 residues. The CDR3 coding sequence is TGTGCCAGCAGTCCCCCCGGCGCAGGATCGAACACTGAAGCTTTCTTT. Its translation: CASSPPGAGSNTEAFF.

This clonotype occurred once. The chain employs TRBV7-2 and TRBJ2-2, with 12 nucleotides matching TRBD2. The V gene's germline CDR1 is SGHTA and CDR2 FQGNSA. Trimming at V came to 2 bases and at J to 7 bases, leaving 8 bases not matched to a gene. This CDR3 has 17 residues. CDR3 in DNA: TGTGCCAGCAGCTTAACAATGAGACTAGCGGGAGTCGGGGAGCTGTTTTTT. Amino acids: CASSLTMRLAGVGELFF. The full variable domain, its missing parts supplied by reference TRBV7-2 and TRBJ2-2, is GAGVSQSPSNKVTEKGKDVELRCDPISGHTALYWYRQSLGQGLEFLIYFQGNSAPDKSGLPSDRFSAERTGGSVSTLTIQRTQQEDSAVYLCASSLTMRLAGVGELFFGEGSRLTVL.

This clonotype has just a few counts. CDR3 DNA sequence: TGTGCCAGCACTACTCCCCCACCTGGCCGTAATGAGCAGTTCTTC. It encodes CASTTPPPGRNEQFF. This chain uses TRBV27 with TRBJ2-1; D ambiguous. Looked up from germline, CDR1 is MNHEY and CDR2 is SMNVEV (reference sequence). The V and J ends lost 7 bases and 7 bases respectively, with 20 bases between them. The CDR3 loop spans 15 amino acids.

This clonotype was seen more than once but under ten times. This chain connects TRBV3-1 to TRBJ2-1; D is unresolved. This CDR3 spans 13 amino acids. Germline V gene data show CDR1 as LGHDT and CDR2 as YNNKEL (reference sequence). The ends were cut back, 4 bases at V and 8 bases at J, with 12 bases in the middle. CDR3 amino acids: CASSRAMAYEQFF. CDR3 sequence (DNA): TGTGCCAGCAGCCGGGCCATGGCATATGAGCAGTTCTTC.

The CDR3 bases are TGTGCCAGCGCGGACGCAGGACTGGAGCAAAACATTCAGTACTTC. Encoded protein: CASADAGLEQNIQYF. The gene calls are TRBV2 and TRBJ2-4; TRBD2 is a possible D gene (5 bases). CDR1 SNHLY and CDR2 FYNNEI come from the germline V gene. V was clipped by 8 bases and J by 5 bases, with 19 bases between them. The CDR3 has 15 residues.

The gene calls are TRBV7-9 and TRBJ1-1, with TRBD1 as a possible D gene (5 bases). The length of the CDR3 is 14 residues. Germline CDR1 is SEHNR and CDR2 is FQNEAQ (reference sequence). The V gene lost 4 bases and the J gene lost 3 bases, with 12 bases spanning the gap. The CDR3 DNA reads as TGTGCCAGCAGCTCCCTCGGGACCGACACTGAAGCTTTCTTT. It yields the protein CASSSLGTDTEAFF.

J is TRBJ1-2 and V is TRBV12-3 or TRBV12-4; no clear D. The V gene lost 4 bases and the J gene lost 3 bases, with 12 bases spanning the gap. There are 14 residues in the CDR3. CDR3 amino acids: CASSSGFIDYGYTF. In nucleotides, the CDR3 is TGTGCCAGCAGTTCGGGGTTCATTGACTATGGCTACACCTTC.

This clonotype was seen only a few times. This sequence joins TRBV6-1 and TRBJ2-7; 7 nucleotides line up with TRBD2. The V gene end was trimmed by 6 bases and the J gene end by 1 base; junction bases not matched to a gene: 9. CDR3 length: 15 residues. The V gene's germline CDR1 is MNHNS and CDR2 SASEGT. The CDR3 DNA reads as TGTGCCAGCAGGGAACTAGCGCTATTATCCTACGAGCAGTACTTC. Protein sequence: CASRELALLSYEQYF.

This clonotype was picked up a small number of times. The chain recombines TRBV7-8 with TRBJ2-3, with TRBD2 matching 11 bases. The CDR3 is made up of 16 amino acids. V shed 2 bases, J shed 6 bases, and the junction held 7 bases outside the gene matches. The germline gives CDR1 SGHVS, CDR2 FQNEAQ. CDR3 sequence reads: CASSLNRLAGMDTQYF. The CDR3, as DNA: TGTGCCAGCAGCTTAAATCGACTAGCGGGGATGGATACGCAGTATTTT. Looking up the rest from reference TRBV7-8 and TRBJ2-3 gives the full variable domain: GAGVSQSPRYKVAKRGQDVALRCDPISGHVSLFWYQQALGQGPEFLTYFQNEAQLDKSGLPSDRFFAERPEGSVSTLKIQRTQQEDSAVYLCASSLNRLAGMDTQYFGPGTRLTVL.

The chain uses TRBV28 and TRBJ1-4, with a weak D call TRBD1 (6 bases). The CDR3 sequence is 16 residues long. Trimming took off 4 bases at V and 1 base at J, with 13 bases between the two ends. The germline gives CDR1 MDHEN, CDR2 SYDVKM. The CDR3 sequence: CASSSRRGVTNEKLFF. CDR3 bases: TGTGCCAGCAGTTCCCGGAGGGGGGTAACTAATGAAAAACTGTTTTTT.

In its sample, this clonotype was seen a few times. The V and J genes are TRBV11-2 and TRBJ1-2; D uncertain. The CDR3 has 15 residues. Trimming took 2 bases from V and 0 from J, leaving 10 bases between them. Germline V gives CDR1 SGHAT, CDR2 FQNNGV. The CDR3 here is CASSLMATTNYGYTF. CDR3 sequence (DNA): TGTGCCAGCAGCTTAATGGCGACAACTAACTATGGCTACACCTTC.

V and J are TRBV12-3 or TRBV12-4 and TRBJ2-4; D might be TRBD1 (6 bases). The V end lost 7 bases, the J end lost 9 bases, and 22 bases lay between the germline ends. The CDR3 covers 15 residues. The CDR3 sequence is CASKLGAQSVGIQYF. Written as DNA, the CDR3 is TGTGCCAGCAAGTTGGGGGCGCAATCGGTCGGCATTCAGTACTTC.

This clonotype was recorded a few times. One end of the junction is discordant with germline, which a read error may explain. The chain links TRBV6-1 to TRBJ2-2; perhaps TRBD2 as D (6 bases). Germline CDR1 reads MNHNS; CDR2 reads SASEGT. The CDR3 length is 16 residues. As DNA, the CDR3 is TGTGCCAGCAGTCCTGCCGGGACTCAAAACACCGGGGAGCTGCTTTTT. This encodes CASSPAGTQNTGELLF.

The genes are TRBV3-1 and TRBJ2-3; 8 positions agree with TRBD1. This CDR3 comprises 16 residues. The V segment lost 3 bases and the J segment 4 bases; nucleotides outside the gene matches: 9. The germline V gene has CDR1 LGHDT and CDR2 YNNKEL (reference sequence). The CDR3 is CASSHLDREGPDTQYF. CDR3 nucleotides: TGTGCCAGCAGCCACCTGGACAGGGAAGGTCCAGATACGCAGTATTTT.

The rearrangement uses TRBV20-1 and TRBJ1-6; D uncertain. CDR1 DFQATT and CDR2 SNEGSKA come from the germline V gene (reference sequence). V lost 0 bases and J 8 bases, leaving 11 bases between the germline ends. This CDR3 region has 14 residues. The CDR3, as DNA: TGCAGTGCTAGAGAACGGGGTAATCATTCACCCCTCCACTTT. The encoded protein is CSARERGNHSPLHF.

A word on this clonotype: A read error is likely, as this CDR3 ends without the conserved phenylalanine or tryptophan. The chain uses TRBV20-1 and TRBJ1-2; TRBD1 might be the D (6 bases). Germline loops: CDR1 DFQATT, CDR2 SNEGSKA (reference sequence). The V gene lost 5 bases and the J gene lost 4 bases, with 14 bases spanning the gap. The CDR3 has 13 residues. CDR3 coding DNA: TGCAGTGCTTACAACAGGGAGAGCTATGGCTACACCCTC. Amino acids: CSAYNRESYGYTL.

The table lists this clonotype with a count of one. The V call is TRBV12-3 or TRBV12-4, the J call TRBJ1-5, with 7 bases lining up with TRBD1. This CDR3 has 15 amino acids. V lost 5 bases, J lost 6 bases, and 10 bases stayed unmatched. CDR3 DNA: TGTGCCAGCAGTAGGACAGGTTCAATTTCTCAGCCCCAGCATTTT. Its protein product is CASSRTGSISQPQHF.